Sequencing of this TCR beta chain was carried out in a study of blood T cell repertoires in COVID-19. Study at large: Acute-phase and convalescent COVID-19 samples originated in the United States, Italy and Spain.

Study processing details: Amplification with reference gene primers provided the estimates of nucleated cell counts. TCRdb's table, derived via immunoSEQ multiplex PCR, lists solely in-frame clones and lacks some. V and J calls and clone size are as listed in that table; D and trimming were resolved from the DNA. The table records around 82,000 clones, around 90% of them present only once. This sequence originates from a human donor in a cohort sampled during active COVID-19. The sample was peripheral blood.

CDR3 nucleotide sequence: TGTGCCAGCAGTTCCCCGGACATCTTTGGAGAGACCCAGTACTTC. Protein product: CASSSPDIFGETQYF. The rearrangement links TRBV25-1 to TRBJ2-5; tentative D call: TRBD1 (5 bases). Per germline, CDR1 MGHDK and CDR2 SYGVNS. Trimming shortened V by 5 bases and J by 4 bases, and 17 bases separated the two germline ends. The CDR3 sequence is 15 residues long.